The 28 T cell receptor beta chains in this list originate from one sample, sequenced in a study of blood T cells in healthy people across ages. It was with a sample-barcoded 5' primer and a J-beta primer mix that a second PCR of about 6 to 12 cycles was run. MiXCR was run by TCRdb on the 5' RACE reads, yielding one entry per CDR3 protein. The table has hundreds of thousands of distinct CDR3 sequences, 45% to 50% seen once. Sample: blood. The receptors derive from a woman aged 55-70 years in good health.

The gene calls are TRBV12-3 or TRBV12-4 and TRBJ2-7; D perhaps matches TRBD2 (5 bases). The CDR3 covers 14 residues. Between the trimmed V and J ends, which lost 5 bases and 7 bases, there was a span of 18 bases. The CDR3 protein is CASSPGERYNEQYF. The DNA of the CDR3 is TGTGCCAGCAGTCCCGGGGAGAGATACAATGAGCAGTACTTC.

V is TRBV7-9 and J is TRBJ1-5, with no clear D. The germline V gene has CDR1 SEHNR and CDR2 FQNEAQ (reference sequence). V was clipped by 5 bases and J by 10 bases, with 0 bases between them. The CDR3 runs to 8 residues. Written as DNA, the CDR3 is TGTGCCAGCAGCCCCCAGCATTTT. Its protein product is CASSPQHF.

This chain connects TRBV7-8 to TRBJ2-1; 12 positions agree with TRBD2. Germline-derived CDR1 and CDR2 are SGHVS and FQNEAQ. The CDR3 runs 17 residues. V shed 5 bases and J 4 bases; nucleotides not matched to a gene: 9. The CDR3 region is CASSPPSGRVNYNEQFF. CDR3 nucleotides: TGTGCCAGCAGCCCCCCTAGCGGGAGGGTAAATTACAATGAGCAGTTCTTC.

This clonotype occurred a few times. This chain uses TRBV5-6 with TRBJ2-3, with D unclear. V was shortened by 4 bases and J by 8 bases, with 11 bases between the two germline ends. The CDR3 contains 12 residues. Germline V gene lookup returns CDR1 SGHDT and CDR2 YYEEEE. CDR3 residues: CASSQKGVTQYF. CDR3 nucleotide sequence: TGTGCCAGCAGCCAAAAAGGAGTTACGCAGTATTTT.

This clonotype has only a few counts. The chain recombines TRBV7-2 with TRBJ2-7, with 7 bases matching TRBD1. The DNA end favors TRBJ2-5, so the J call may be wrong. CDR1 SGHTA and CDR2 FQGNSA come from the germline V gene. The CDR3 extends over 14 amino acids. This CDR3 is CASSTQTGLETQYF. DNA for the CDR3: TGTGCCAGCAGCACCCAGACAGGGCTGGAGACCCAGTACTTC.

The chain is built from TRBV20-1 and TRBJ2-7; D unresolved. CDR1 DFQATT and CDR2 SNEGSKA come from the germline V gene (reference sequence). The CDR3 totals 13 residues. V was shortened by 1 base and J by 2 bases, with 9 bases between the two germline ends. Here the CDR3 reads CSARASRPYEQYF. In DNA form, the CDR3 reads TGCAGTGCTAGAGCCAGTAGACCCTACGAGCAGTACTTC.

V and J are TRBV7-3 and TRBJ2-1, with D maybe TRBD2 (6 bases). The DNA end lines up better with TRBJ2-7; the J call may be wrong. CDR1 SGHTA and CDR2 FQGTGA come from the germline V gene. The CDR3 consists of 15 residues. The CDR3 DNA follows: TGTGCCAGCAGCTTATCAAGGAGGGATTACAATGAGCAGTACTTC. Amino acids: CASSLSRRDYNEQYF.

This rearrangement joins TRBV5-1 to TRBJ2-1; no reliable D call. This CDR3 contains 12 residues. The V and J ends lost 2 bases and 13 bases respectively, with 13 bases between them. Per the germline V gene, CDR1 is SGHRS and CDR2 is YFSETQ. The CDR3 reads CASSFSEKYQFF. In DNA form, the CDR3 reads TGCGCCAGCAGCTTTTCTGAGAAGTATCAGTTCTTC. Full variable domain (missing parts from reference TRBV5-1 and TRBJ2-1): KAGVTQTPRYLIKTRGQQVTLSCSPISGHRSVSWYQQTPGQGLQFLFEYFSETQRNKGNFPGRFSGRQFSNSRSEMNVSTLELGDSALYLCASSFSEKYQFFGPGTRLTVL.

J is TRBJ2-3 and V is TRBV9; tentatively, D is TRBD2 (6 bases). Germline V gene sequence: CDR1 SGDLS, CDR2 YYNGEE. V lost 3 bases, J lost 2 bases, and 19 bases lay in between. This CDR3 contains 17 residues. CDR3 nucleotide sequence: TGTGCCAGCAGCGACCCGGGGAGGTCGGCCAACACAGATACGCAGTATTTT. As protein: CASSDPGRSANTDTQYF.

The chain has TRBV29-1 and TRBJ1-1; D call uncertain. Germline CDR1 reads SQVTM; CDR2 reads ANQGSEA. The CDR3 is made up of 13 amino acids. The germline V and J ends were trimmed by 6 bases and 9 bases, with 20 bases remaining between them. CDR3 coding DNA: TGCAGCGTCCCGGACGGTACCTTGACGAAAGCTTTCTTT. Translated: CSVPDGTLTKAFF.

This sequence joins TRBV5-1 and TRBJ2-5; D gene uncertain. Germline CDR1 reads SGHRS; CDR2 reads YFSETQ. The CDR3 is made up of 15 amino acids. V was pared by 0 bases and J by 4 bases, with 13 bases between. CDR3: CASSLAPHLGETQYF. The CDR3 region has the DNA TGCGCCAGCAGCTTGGCCCCCCATTTGGGAGAGACCCAGTACTTC.

The chain joins TRBV20-1 to TRBJ2-5, with TRBD2 matching 11 bases. The germline V gene has CDR1 DFQATT and CDR2 SNEGSKA (reference sequence). The ends lost 6 bases at V and 11 bases at J; junction bases unmatched: 23. This CDR3 contains 17 residues. CDR3 loop: CSASGRLAGGPDYEQYF. As DNA, the CDR3 is TGCAGTGCCTCGGGGAGATTAGCGGGAGGGCCAGATTATGAGCAGTACTTC.

The genes are TRBV20-1 and TRBJ2-7; 8 bases align to TRBD2. V dropped 5 bases and J dropped 3; count of bases not matched to a gene: 6. Germline values: CDR1 DFQATT, CDR2 SNEGSKA (reference sequence). This CDR3 is built from 13 residues. Here the CDR3 reads CSAEGGRFYEQYF. CDR3 bases: TGCAGTGCTGAGGGCGGGAGGTTCTACGAGCAGTACTTC.

This clonotype was seen only once. The rearrangement uses TRBV7-8 and TRBJ1-5; D is possibly TRBD1 (5 bases). Germline V gene data show CDR1 as SGHVS and CDR2 as FQNEAQ. Trimming took off 0 bases at V and 0 bases at J, with 6 bases between the two ends. This CDR3 is 15 amino acids long. The CDR3: CASSLADSSNQPQHF. DNA for the CDR3: TGTGCCAGCAGCTTAGCCGACAGTAGCAATCAGCCCCAGCATTTT.

The genes are TRBV11-3 and TRBJ2-5; a weak D match, TRBD1 (7 bases). CDR1 and CDR2 from the germline V gene are SGHNT and YENEEA. This CDR3 is built from 16 residues. V gave up 2 bases and J gave up 3 bases, with 16 bases separating them. CDR3 sequence (DNA): TGTGCCAGCAGCTTAAGTTTGGCAGGGGGGAAAGAGACCCAGTACTTC. Protein sequence: CASSLSLAGGKETQYF.

This clonotype occurred many times. This rearrangement joins TRBV29-1 to TRBJ2-2; no clear D gene. The V end lost 4 bases, the J end lost 3 bases, and 9 bases lay between the germline ends. The CDR3 runs to 13 residues. CDR1 and CDR2 from the germline V gene are SQVTM and ANQGSEA. The CDR3 sequence: CSVVESYTGELFF. In DNA form, the CDR3 reads TGCAGCGTTGTAGAGTCTTACACCGGGGAGCTGTTTTTT.

Only a few counts were recorded for this clonotype. The chain combines TRBV20-1 with TRBJ2-3, with 9 nucleotides matching TRBD2. The ends lost 0 bases at V and 1 base at J; junction bases unmatched: 5. The CDR3 runs 16 residues. Germline CDR1 and CDR2: DFQATT and SNEGSKA (reference sequence). In DNA, the CDR3 is TGCAGTGCTAGAGACCGGACTAGCGAGGGCACAGATACGCAGTATTTT. Amino acids: CSARDRTSEGTDTQYF.

This clonotype occurred a few times. CDR3: CSAYRSGSYNEQFF. As DNA, the CDR3 is TGCAGTGCTTACCGCAGCGGATCCTACAATGAGCAGTTCTTC. This chain uses TRBV20-1 with TRBJ2-1, with D perhaps TRBD2 (5 bases). The length of the CDR3 is 14 residues. Germline-derived CDR1 and CDR2 are DFQATT and SNEGSKA (reference sequence). Trimming pared 5 bases from V and 1 base from J, leaving 12 bases between.

The V call is TRBV27, the J call TRBJ2-5; either TRBD1 or TRBD2 may supply D (6 bases each). The CDR3 spans 16 residues. Looked up from germline, CDR1 is MNHEY and CDR2 is SMNVEV (reference sequence). V was trimmed by 6 bases and J by 0 bases, leaving 17 bases between them. CDR3 bases: TGTGCCAGCAGCCCAGGAACAGGGAGGTACCAAGAGACCCAGTACTTC. It encodes CASSPGTGRYQETQYF.

This clonotype was seen a few times. This chain links TRBV10-3 with TRBJ2-5; TRBD1 aligns across 8 bases. The J call is doubtful: the DNA matches TRBJ2-7 better. The CDR3 totals 12 residues. Germline V lookup: CDR1 ENHRY, CDR2 SYGVKD. The CDR3 region is CAIGTGIDEQYF. In nucleotides, the CDR3 is TGTGCCATTGGGACAGGTATCGACGAGCAGTACTTC.

This clonotype was counted only a few times. The chain joins TRBV20-1 to TRBJ1-4, with D uncertain. The CDR3 is made up of 14 amino acids. Trimming left V 5 bases short and J 6 bases short, with 16 bases between. The germline CDR1 and CDR2 sequences are DFQATT and SNEGSKA (reference sequence). CDR3 region: CSAPPSGVDEKLFF. The CDR3 DNA is TGCAGTGCTCCACCTTCCGGGGTCGATGAAAAACTGTTTTTT.

The chain employs TRBV7-2 and TRBJ1-2, with a weak D call TRBD1 (5 bases). The CDR3 length is 14 residues. The germline V and J ends were trimmed by 5 bases and 8 bases, with 18 bases remaining between them. The V gene's germline CDR1 is SGHTA and CDR2 FQGNSA. CDR3 nucleotide sequence: TGTGCCAGCAGCCCCCGACAGTCCCGCCGGGGCTACACCTTC. Encoded protein: CASSPRQSRRGYTF.

The chain links TRBV15 to TRBJ2-1; 7 bases map to TRBD1. Germline V lookup: CDR1 LNHNV, CDR2 YYDKDF (reference sequence). This CDR3 contains 16 residues. J gave up 3 bases and V 4 bases, and 9 bases lay outside the gene matches. The CDR3 reads CATSMQADRDYNEQFF. CDR3 sequence (DNA): TGTGCCACCAGCATGCAGGCCGACAGGGACTACAATGAGCAGTTCTTC.

The chain couples TRBV20-1 to TRBJ2-7; D may be TRBD2 (6 bases). The CDR3 loop spans 14 amino acids. Germline CDR1 and CDR2: DFQATT and SNEGSKA (reference sequence). Trimming stripped 5 bases from V and 0 bases from J, with 14 bases between. CDR3 sequence: CSAVSSAISYEQYF. CDR3 coding DNA: TGCAGTGCTGTCTCTAGCGCCATCTCCTACGAGCAGTACTTC.

The CDR3 loop is CASSRDRDGTQYF. The CDR3 nucleotides are TGTGCCAGCAGCCGGGACAGGGATGGGACCCAGTACTTC. The chain carries TRBV7-3 and TRBJ2-5, with TRBD1 identical over 9 bases. V shed 5 bases and J 7 bases; nucleotides not matched to a gene: 5. This CDR3 spans 13 amino acids. CDR1 is SGHTA and CDR2 is FQGTGA in the germline V gene.

This rearrangement joins TRBV20-1 to TRBJ1-6; D uncertain. Per the germline V gene, CDR1 is DFQATT and CDR2 is SNEGSKA (reference sequence). Trimming left V 5 bases short and J 7 bases short, with 15 bases between. The CDR3 spans 14 residues. CDR3 in amino acids: CSAAPRAGNSPLHF. In DNA, the CDR3 is TGCAGTGCTGCCCCAAGGGCTGGAAATTCACCCCTCCACTTT.

The chain joins TRBV4-2 to TRBJ1-2, with D tentatively TRBD1 (5 bases). There are 15 residues in the CDR3. Trimming took 4 bases from V and 4 from J, leaving 16 bases between them. CDR1 LGHNA and CDR2 YNFKEQ come from the germline V gene. The CDR3: CASSRGGVEAYGYTF. In nucleotides, the CDR3 is TGTGCCAGCAGCCGGGGGGGGGTCGAAGCCTATGGCTACACCTTC.

V gene TRBV6-5 combines with J gene TRBJ2-5; 9 positions agree with TRBD1. The ends lost 4 bases at V and 11 bases at J; junction bases unmatched: 17. The germline V gene encodes CDR1 MNHEY and CDR2 SVGAGI. This CDR3 is built from 16 residues. The CDR3 is CASSSQGTGKHNEQYF. The CDR3 DNA reads as TGTGCCAGCAGTTCCCAAGGGACAGGGAAACACAATGAGCAGTACTTC.